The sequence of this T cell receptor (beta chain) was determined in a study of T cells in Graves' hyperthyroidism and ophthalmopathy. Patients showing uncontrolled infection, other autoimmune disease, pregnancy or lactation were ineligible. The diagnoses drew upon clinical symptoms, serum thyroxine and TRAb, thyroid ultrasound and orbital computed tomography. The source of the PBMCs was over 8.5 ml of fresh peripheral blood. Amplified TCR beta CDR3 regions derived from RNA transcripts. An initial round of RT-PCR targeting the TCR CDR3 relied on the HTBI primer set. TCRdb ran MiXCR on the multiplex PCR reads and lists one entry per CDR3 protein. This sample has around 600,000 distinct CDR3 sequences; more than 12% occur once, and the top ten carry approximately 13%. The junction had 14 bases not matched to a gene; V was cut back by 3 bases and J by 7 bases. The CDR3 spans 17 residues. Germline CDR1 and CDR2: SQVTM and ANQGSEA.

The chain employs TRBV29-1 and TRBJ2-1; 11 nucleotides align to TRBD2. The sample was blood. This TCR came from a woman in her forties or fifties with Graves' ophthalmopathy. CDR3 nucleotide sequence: TGCAGCGTTGACTCTCTAGCGGGAGGAATCACGATTAATGAGCAGTTCTTC. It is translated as CSVDSLAGGITINEQFF.